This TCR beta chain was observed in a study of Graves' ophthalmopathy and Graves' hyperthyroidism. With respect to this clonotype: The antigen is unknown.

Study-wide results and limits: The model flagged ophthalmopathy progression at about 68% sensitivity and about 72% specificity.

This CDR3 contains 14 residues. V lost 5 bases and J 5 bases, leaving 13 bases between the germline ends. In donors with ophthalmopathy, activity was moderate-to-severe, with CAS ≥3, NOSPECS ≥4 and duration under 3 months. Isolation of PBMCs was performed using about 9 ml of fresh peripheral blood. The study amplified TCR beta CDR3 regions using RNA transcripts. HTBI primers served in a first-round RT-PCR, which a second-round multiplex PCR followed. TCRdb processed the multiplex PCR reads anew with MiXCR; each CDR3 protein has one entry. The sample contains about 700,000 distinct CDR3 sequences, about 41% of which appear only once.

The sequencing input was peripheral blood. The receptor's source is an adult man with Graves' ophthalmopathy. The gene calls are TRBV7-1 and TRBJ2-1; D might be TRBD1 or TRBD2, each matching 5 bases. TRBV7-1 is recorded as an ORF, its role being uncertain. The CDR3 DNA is TGTGCCAGCAGCACACGGCAGGGACACAATGAGCAGTTCTTC. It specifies CASSTRQGHNEQFF.